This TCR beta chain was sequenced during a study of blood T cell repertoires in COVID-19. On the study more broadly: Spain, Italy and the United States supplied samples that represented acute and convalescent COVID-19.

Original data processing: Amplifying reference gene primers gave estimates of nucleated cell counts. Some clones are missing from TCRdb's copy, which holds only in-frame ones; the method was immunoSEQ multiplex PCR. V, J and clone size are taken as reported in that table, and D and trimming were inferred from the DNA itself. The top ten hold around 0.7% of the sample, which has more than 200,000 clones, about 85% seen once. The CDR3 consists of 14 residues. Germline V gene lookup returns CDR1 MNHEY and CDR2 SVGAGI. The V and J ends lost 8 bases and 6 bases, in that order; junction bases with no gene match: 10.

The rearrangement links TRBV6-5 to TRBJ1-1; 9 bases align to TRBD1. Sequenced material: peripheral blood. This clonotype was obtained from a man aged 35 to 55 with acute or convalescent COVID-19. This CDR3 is CASRPGQGAAEAFF. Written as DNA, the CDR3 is TGTGCCAGCCGACCGGGACAGGGCGCCGCTGAAGCTTTCTTT.